The next 5 T cell receptor beta chains were all read from a single sample in a study of T cell clonotyping in hematopoietic cell transplantation. The assay was immunoSEQ multiplex PCR, and TCRdb's table has in-frame clones only and misses some. The repertoire holds around 5,200 clones, with around 70% as singletons. The starting material was PBMCs, obtained 180 days after allogeneic stem cell transplant. The origin of the receptors is a male patient between 50 and 60 years old who had an allogeneic stem cell transplant from an unrelated donor, so the T cells may come from the graft donor. Some clones in this sample may be carry-over from other donors' samples.

The chain joins TRBV15 to TRBJ2-5; 10 nucleotides align to TRBD2. The CDR3 spans 15 residues. V was clipped by 5 bases and J by 9 bases; unmatched bases: 12. Per germline, CDR1 LNHNV and CDR2 YYDKDF (reference sequence). The CDR3 loop reads CATSLRTSGPLAQYF. CDR3 DNA: TGTGCCACCAGCTTGCGGACTAGCGGTCCGCTGGCCCAGTACTTC.

This chain uses TRBV5-1 with TRBJ2-5; the D gene is possibly TRBD2 (6 bases). Germline V lookup: CDR1 SGHRS, CDR2 YFSETQ. This CDR3 comprises 14 residues. V was clipped by 3 bases and J by 2 bases, with 11 bases between them. The CDR3 is CASSSSGFQETQYF. CDR3 DNA: TGCGCCAGCAGCTCCAGCGGGTTTCAAGAGACCCAGTACTTC.

J is TRBJ2-1 and V is TRBV28; 10 bases are shared with TRBD1. The CDR3 extends over 14 amino acids. CDR1 and CDR2 from the germline V gene are MDHEN and SYDVKM. Germline trimming cut 9 bases from V and 8 bases from J; bases unmatched to any gene: 10. The CDR3 DNA reads as TGTGCCAGTCAACTTGACAGGGGGCGGGATGAGCAGTTCTTC. Protein sequence: CASQLDRGRDEQFF. Variable domain in full (rest from reference TRBV28 and TRBJ2-1): DVKVTQSSRYLVKRTGEKVFLECVQDMDHENMFWYRQDPGLGLRLIYFSYDVKMKEKGDIPEGYSVSREKKERFSLILESASTNQTSMYLCASQLDRGRDEQFFGPGTRLTVL.

This chain links TRBV7-2 with TRBJ1-1; tentatively, D is TRBD1 (5 bases). Looked up from germline, CDR1 is SGHTA and CDR2 is FQGNSA. The CDR3 sequence is 15 residues long. Trimming pared 1 base from V and 0 bases from J, leaving 9 bases between. This chain's CDR3 is CASSLVAGLNTEAFF. The CDR3 DNA sequence: TGTGCCAGCAGCTTAGTGGCAGGGCTGAACACTGAAGCTTTCTTT.

V and J are TRBV7-3 and TRBJ1-1; maybe TRBD1 (6 bases). CDR1 and CDR2 (germline): SGHTA, FQGTGA. This CDR3 has 15 residues. V lost 5 bases to trimming and J lost 0 bases, with 13 bases between them. In DNA form, the CDR3 reads TGTGCCAGCAGCCTGGGACACCTCATGAACACTGAAGCTTTCTTT. Its protein is CASSLGHLMNTEAFF. The full variable domain, in which reference TRBV7-3 and TRBJ1-1 provide the parts outside the CDR3, is GAGVSQTPSNKVTEKGKYVELRCDPISGHTALYWYRQSLGQGPEFLIYFQGTGAADDSGLPNDRFFAVRPEGSVSTLKIQRTERGDSAVYLCASSLGHLMNTEAFFGQGTRLTVV.